The 11 T cell receptor beta chains below were found in one sample sequenced in a study of blood T cell repertoires in COVID-19. TCRdb's table, derived via immunoSEQ multiplex PCR, lists solely in-frame clones and lacks some. This table holds about 42,000 clones, about 88% found once. Input material: peripheral blood. Receptor source: a human donor in a cohort sampled during active COVID-19.

V and J are TRBV5-1 and TRBJ2-3; 10 positions agree with TRBD2. J lost 4 bases, V lost 2 bases, and 10 bases had no gene match. Per germline, CDR1 SGHRS and CDR2 YFSETQ. The CDR3 runs to 17 residues. CDR3 sequence (DNA): TGCGCCAGCAGCTTAAGCGGGGGGGCCGGTCATGCAGATACGCAGTATTTT. It translates to CASSLSGGAGHADTQYF.

The chain employs TRBV7-3 and TRBJ2-1; possibly TRBD1 for D (6 bases). The V end was cut by 8 bases, the J end by 6 bases, with 11 bases between. The CDR3 runs to 12 residues. Germline CDR1 and CDR2: SGHTA and FQGTGA. As DNA, the CDR3 is TGTGCCAGCTCAACAGGGCGCAATGAGCAGTTCTTC. This encodes CASSTGRNEQFF.

This chain links TRBV3-1 (or the pseudogene TRBV3-2) with TRBJ1-1, with TRBD1 matching over 7 bases. After removal of 4 bases from V and 6 bases from J, the junction contained 5 bases not matched to a gene. The CDR3 totals 13 residues. Germline assignment: CDR1 LGHDT and CDR2 YNNKEL (reference sequence). The CDR3 sequence is CASSPGTAPEAFF. CDR3 nucleotides: TGTGCCAGCAGCCCCGGGACAGCTCCTGAAGCTTTCTTT.

The chain combines TRBV6-5 with TRBJ1-5; a possible D gene is TRBD1 (6 bases). The CDR3 is 15 amino acids. Germline V gives CDR1 MNHEY, CDR2 SVGAGI. The V end lost 2 bases, the J end lost 4 bases, and 12 bases lay between the germline ends. CDR3 bases: TGTGCCAGCAGTTACGGGGGCTTCGGGAATCAGCCCCAGCATTTT. Its protein is CASSYGGFGNQPQHF.

V is TRBV28 and J is TRBJ2-5; D is perhaps TRBD1 (5 bases). This CDR3 has 14 residues. Deletions cut 3 bases from V and 1 base from J, with 9 bases between. Germline values: CDR1 MDHEN, CDR2 SYDVKM. DNA of the CDR3: TGTGCCAGCAGTTTGCCAGGGCCCCAAGAGACCCAGTACTTC. Its protein is CASSLPGPQETQYF. Combining the CDR3 with reference TRBV28 and TRBJ2-5 gives the whole variable domain DVKVTQSSRYLVKRTGEKVFLECVQDMDHENMFWYRQDPGLGLRLIYFSYDVKMKEKGDIPEGYSVSREKKERFSLILESASTNQTSMYLCASSLPGPQETQYFGPGTRLLVL.

V is TRBV19 and J is TRBJ2-5; TRBD2 matches 9 bases. Per germline, CDR1 LNHDA and CDR2 SQIVND (reference sequence). CDR3 length equals 17 residues. J was trimmed by 4 bases and V by 4 bases; bases with no gene match: 13. CDR3 in DNA: TGTGCCAGTAGTACCGGCGGGGTAGCGGGGGAGAGAGAGACCCAGTACTTC. This codes for CASSTGGVAGERETQYF.

The CDR3 DNA reads as TGTGCCAGCAGCCAAGGGCCCGGCAGGGGGCCCTACGAGCAGTACTTC. Translating gives CASSQGPGRGPYEQYF. V and J are TRBV14 and TRBJ2-7, with 8 bases aligning to TRBD1. The germline V gene has CDR1 SGHDN and CDR2 FVKESK. The V gene end was trimmed by 1 base and the J gene end by 2 bases; junction bases not matched to a gene: 7. This CDR3 comprises 16 residues.

J is TRBJ2-7 and V is TRBV7-3, with a tentative D call TRBD1 (6 bases). The CDR3 is 13 amino acids. V lost 8 bases, J lost 1 base, and 12 bases lay in between. Germline V CDR1 and CDR2: SGHTA, FQGTGA. The CDR3 DNA follows: TGTGCCAGCCGAAAAGACAGGTCCTACGAGCAGTACTTC. Protein: CASRKDRSYEQYF.

The sample holds one count of this clone. The chain has TRBV5-4 and TRBJ2-3; no reliable D call. The V gene's germline CDR1 is SGHNT and CDR2 YYREEE (reference sequence). The V end was cut by 5 bases, the J end by 0 bases, with 13 bases between. The CDR3 loop spans 15 amino acids. The CDR3 nucleotides read TGTGCCAGCAGTTTCCGCACCGAGAGCACAGATACGCAGTATTTT. Protein: CASSFRTESTDTQYF.

This rearrangement joins TRBV3-1 (or the pseudogene TRBV3-2) to TRBJ1-5; maybe TRBD1 (6 bases). Germline lookup yields CDR1 LGHDT and CDR2 YNNKEL (reference sequence). V lost 2 bases and J lost 4, with 12 bases in between. The CDR3 sequence is 15 residues long. The chain's CDR3 is CASSQTDSRNQPQHF. Here the CDR3 DNA reads TGTGCCAGCAGCCAAACGGACAGCCGAAATCAGCCCCAGCATTTT.

In its sample, this clone is medium-sized. The chain joins TRBV29-1 to TRBJ2-1; 7 bases line up with TRBD2. Germline values: CDR1 SQVTM, CDR2 ANQGSEA. The CDR3 covers 12 residues. CDR3 region: CSGTGTINEQFF. Here the CDR3 DNA reads TGCAGTGGTACCGGGACTATCAATGAGCAGTTCTTC.